The TCR beta chain under discussion was sequenced for a study of CD8 T cells in Susac syndrome (dated by TCRdb to between 2018 and 2021). Turning to the overall study: The study used repertoire sequencing to test whether antigen drove CD8+ T cell activation and differentiation in Susac syndrome. CD8+ T cell repertoire clonality was compared between about a dozen healthy donors, about 14 Susac syndrome patients and about 15 multiple sclerosis patients. The study at large found these results: The number of individuals in the TCR sequencing and HLA analysis was acknowledged as relatively small.

The germline V gene specifies MNHEY as CDR1 and SVGEGT as CDR2. The CDR3 measures 16 amino acids from cysteine to phenylalanine. Left in the record is the CDR3 DNA by itself, 48 bases read in frame from the first base. Relative to germline, V is missing 0 bases and J is missing 7 bases, with 8 bases of the junction outside any gene match. About this clonotype itself: What antigen it recognizes has not been identified. The sample holds no much larger clone one base away, and base qualities are not on file.

RNA was extracted using the RNeasy kit, and about 0.5 to 1 microgram was reverse transcribed with random hexamers. The immunoSEQ multiplex PCR assay, which covers 54 Vbeta and 13 Jbeta segments, was used to amplify TCR beta CDR3 regions. To correct PCR amplification bias, a synthetic template baseline was used for both primer optimization and computational correction. The authors processed their data as follows. Only productive sequences were kept, with reads annotated to V, D and J genes according to IMGT and analyzed in immunoSEQ Analyzer. Clonality was calculated as one minus the Shannon entropy normalized by log2 of the number of productive unique sequences. For each patient and control, public and private clones were evaluated among the 100 most prevalent clones. Susac-specific clones were defined as absent from healthy and MS cohorts, over a thousand published viral clones and other ImmuneACCESS disease sequences. The public reads were run again by TCRdb, first through fastp at Q25 and then through MiXCR, and only productive beta chains were kept. Rows are unified per CDR3 protein, each entry keeping the most common DNA and genes. TCRdb, not the authors, supplied the V and J calls. Counted in this sample were 330,000 or so distinct CDR3 sequences; 65% to 90% of them appeared once. The ten largest account for 0.2% to 0.25% of the sample.

Peripheral blood CD8+ and CD4+ T cells from healthy donors, Susac syndrome patients and multiple sclerosis patients were profiled using high-throughput TCR beta sequencing. The multiple sclerosis controls were treatment-naive patients who had stable or active relapsing-remitting disease and met the revised McDonald criteria. Bulk CD8+ and CD4+ T cells were purified by magnetic negative isolation, whereas CD8+ TEMRA cells were enriched by FACS. Blood was collected in EDTA tubes and processed within 24 hours, with PBMCs isolated through density gradient centrifugation. PBMCs intended for TCR sequencing were cryopreserved in liquid nitrogen and thawed later in a water bath at 37 degrees C. A purity of at least 90% was achieved for sorted or isolated CD4+, CD8+ and CD8+ TEMRA cells.

The rearrangement combines TRBV6-2 or TRBV6-3 with TRBJ2-1; TRBD2 matches 8 bases in the middle. The clonotype was recovered from a human donor with multiple sclerosis. The specimen was CD8+ T cells from PBMCs. CDR3 sequence: CASSYSIAGSANEQFF. The bases read TGTGCCAGCAGTTACTCGATAGCGGGGAGCGCGAATGAGCAGTTCTTC.